The T cell receptor (beta chain) described here comes from a study of cytomegalovirus exposure and HLA in healthy donors. Trimming left V 6 bases short and J 0 bases short, with 11 bases between. The CDR3 extends over 15 amino acids. Germline values: CDR1 SGHTA, CDR2 FQGNSA. In the PCR, 60 Vbeta and 13 Jbeta primers were used. Data came from immunoSEQ multiplex PCR; TCRdb stores just in-frame clones and leaves some out. The table lists approximately 140,000 clones, 75% to 80% of them singletons, with 1.5% to 2% in the top ten. The genes are TRBV7-2 and TRBJ1-4, with D hard to call. Sequenced material: PBMCs. This sequence was found in a female donor in good health and CMV-seronegative. Here the CDR3 DNA reads TGTGCCAGCAGTGTCAGTTTTGCAACTAATGAAAAACTGTTTTTT. This gives the protein CASSVSFATNEKLFF.